These 19 T cell receptor beta chains originate from one sample sequenced in a study of cytomegalovirus exposure and HLA in healthy donors. Primers included in the PCR were 60 Vbeta and 13 Jbeta primers. TCRdb's table, derived via immunoSEQ multiplex PCR, lists solely in-frame clones and lacks some. Counted here are about 220,000 clones, over 65% occurring once; the ten biggest clones make up around 0.63%. Specimen: PBMCs. The receptors shown here come from a man aged 18 to 29 in good health and CMV-seronegative.

V and J are TRBV27 and TRBJ1-1; D is uncertain. V lost 0 bases and J lost 1, with 9 bases in between. The CDR3 covers 15 residues. The V gene's germline CDR1 is MNHEY and CDR2 SMNVEV (reference sequence). CDR3 sequence: CASSLSRRRNTEAFF. CDR3 coding DNA: TGTGCCAGCAGTTTATCGAGGAGGAGGAACACTGAAGCTTTCTTT.

There are a few counts of this clone. The J gene is TRBJ1-2, the V gene TRBV27; D unresolved. V was cut by 8 bases and J by 3 bases, with 13 bases left in between. The CDR3 runs to 13 residues. Germline V gene sequence: CDR1 MNHEY, CDR2 SMNVEV (reference sequence). The CDR3 DNA reads as TGTGCCAGCTCCCACGGTGGTGACTATGGCTACACCTTC. As protein: CASSHGGDYGYTF.

The chain employs TRBV30 and TRBJ1-6, with D possibly matching TRBD1 (6 bases). The CDR3 loop spans 13 amino acids. V was clipped by 1 base and J by 7 bases, with 8 bases between them. Germline V gives CDR1 GTSNPN, CDR2 SVGIG (reference sequence). The CDR3 region is CAWSGQGNSPLHF. CDR3 bases: TGTGCCTGGAGTGGGCAGGGGAATTCACCCCTCCACTTT.

The V call is TRBV2, the J call TRBJ2-5; the match to TRBD1 covers 10 bases. Germline values: CDR1 SNHLY, CDR2 FYNNEI. Trimming removed 5 bases from V and 0 bases from J; junction bases left unmatched: 12. This CDR3 spans 18 amino acids. CDR3 loop: CASSTERTGGQYQETQYF. For the CDR3, the DNA is TGTGCCAGCAGTACCGAGAGGACAGGGGGACAGTACCAAGAGACCCAGTACTTC.

This chain uses TRBV25-1 with TRBJ1-2, with TRBD1 matching 9 bases. After removal of 3 bases from V and 6 bases from J, the junction contained 2 bases not matched to a gene. The CDR3 runs 13 residues. Germline loops: CDR1 MGHDK, CDR2 SYGVNS. The CDR3, as DNA: TGTGCCAGCAGTGAGAGGACAGGGGATGGCTACACCTTC. Translating gives CASSERTGDGYTF.

This chain links TRBV5-1 with TRBJ2-7; 7 nucleotides match TRBD1. With V trimmed by 2 bases and J by 5 bases, 7 bases remained unmatched. Germline-derived CDR1 and CDR2 are SGHRS and YFSETQ. This CDR3 spans 14 amino acids. The CDR3 sequence: CASSFTGARNEQYF. As DNA, the CDR3 is TGCGCCAGCAGCTTTACAGGGGCGAGGAACGAGCAGTACTTC.

The chain joins TRBV27 to TRBJ2-7; D is ambiguous. Trimming shortened V by 6 bases and J by 2 bases, and 14 bases separated the two germline ends. Germline values: CDR1 MNHEY, CDR2 SMNVEV (reference sequence). This CDR3 has 14 amino acids. The CDR3 nucleotides are TGTGCCAGCAGGTTCCTCAGCGCAACCTACGAGCAGTACTTC. Its protein is CASRFLSATYEQYF.

This clone was observed a single time. The V call is TRBV5-6, the J call TRBJ1-1, with D possibly TRBD1 on 5 matching bases. The CDR3 is made up of 15 amino acids. V lost 0 bases to trimming and J lost 0 bases, with 9 bases between them. Germline V gives CDR1 SGHDT, CDR2 YYEEEE. The CDR3 sequence: CASSLEPTVNTEAFF. As DNA, the CDR3 is TGTGCCAGCAGCTTGGAACCGACAGTGAACACTGAAGCTTTCTTT.

The gene calls are TRBV19 and TRBJ2-3; D not certain. Germline V gene sequence: CDR1 LNHDA, CDR2 SQIVND (reference sequence). The CDR3 length is 17 residues. The V end was cut by 6 bases, the J end by 0 bases, with 19 bases between. The CDR3 DNA reads TGTGCCAGTAGCCTTATTGTGGCGGTCTCTAGCACAGATACGCAGTATTTT. It specifies CASSLIVAVSSTDTQYF. The entire variable domain, with the rest obtained from reference TRBV19 and TRBJ2-3, is as follows: DGGITQSPKYLFRKEGQNVTLSCEQNLNHDAMYWYRQDPGQGLRLIYYSQIVNDFQKGDIAEGYSVSREKKESFPLTVTSAQKNPTAFYLCASSLIVAVSSTDTQYFGPGTRLTVL.

The V and J genes are TRBV10-3 and TRBJ1-2; 9 bases are a match to TRBD1. V lost 4 bases to trimming and J lost 8 bases; unmatched junction nucleotides: 11. The CDR3 is 15 amino acids. CDR1 ENHRY and CDR2 SYGVKD come from the germline V gene. The CDR3 loop is CAISVGTGNYDGYTF. CDR3 DNA sequence: TGTGCCATCAGTGTAGGGACAGGGAATTATGACGGCTACACCTTC.

The rearrangement uses TRBV7-3 and TRBJ2-3; D not certain. Germline CDR1 is SGHTA and CDR2 is FQGTGA. CDR3 size: 13 residues. The ends were cut back, 5 bases at V and 5 bases at J, with 11 bases in the middle. CDR3 in DNA: TGTGCCAGCAGCCCACCCCACGGAGATACGCAGTATTTT. Its translation is CASSPPHGDTQYF.

The chain recombines TRBV4-1 with TRBJ2-1, with 11 bases aligning to TRBD2. Germline CDR1 MGHRA, CDR2 YSYEKL. The V and J ends lost 1 base and 7 bases, in that order; junction bases with no gene match: 3. The CDR3 covers 15 residues. CDR3 protein: CASSQALAGVNEQFF. DNA for the CDR3: TGCGCCAGCAGCCAAGCACTAGCGGGAGTTAATGAGCAGTTCTTC.

A remark on this clone: This CDR3 fails to terminate in the conserved phenylalanine or tryptophan, so it likely reflects a read error. The chain couples TRBV29-1 to TRBJ2-3; D not certain. CDR1 and CDR2 (germline): SQVTM, ANQGSEA. This CDR3 spans 12 amino acids. V lost 7 bases and J 3 bases, leaving 11 bases between the germline ends. The CDR3 is CSAGRITDTQYL. CDR3 nucleotide sequence: TGCAGCGCCGGTCGAATTACAGATACGCAGTATCTT.

The rearrangement uses TRBV27 and TRBJ1-1; D is unclear. Germline V gene data show CDR1 as MNHEY and CDR2 as SMNVEV (reference sequence). V gave up 5 bases and J gave up 8 bases, with 12 bases separating them. The length of the CDR3 is 12 residues. The CDR3 DNA follows: TGTGCCAGCAGTCCGCGCGGATCCGAAGCTTTCTTT. Translating gives CASSPRGSEAFF.

The chain combines TRBV9 with TRBJ2-1; 7 bases map to TRBD2. After removal of 4 bases from V and 0 bases from J, the junction contained 7 bases not matched to a gene. Germline assignment: CDR1 SGDLS and CDR2 YYNGEE. This CDR3 spans 16 amino acids. The CDR3 nucleotides are TGTGCCAGCAGCCGGGAGGTAGGGTCCTCCTACAATGAGCAGTTCTTC. As protein: CASSREVGSSYNEQFF.

The chain is built from TRBV2 and TRBJ1-1; 9 nucleotides line up with TRBD1. In germline, CDR1 is SNHLY, CDR2 FYNNEI. V lost 3 bases, J lost 4 bases, and 6 bases stayed unmatched. The CDR3 contains 15 residues. For the CDR3, the DNA is TGTGCCAGCAGTGATGAGGTGACAGGGGGCACTGAAGCTTTCTTT. The encoded protein is CASSDEVTGGTEAFF.

This clone was observed a few times. The chain uses TRBV6-5 and TRBJ1-4; D might be TRBD1 (5 bases). CDR3 length: 13 amino acids. Germline CDR1 MNHEY, CDR2 SVGAGI. V was pared by 8 bases and J by 5 bases, with 12 bases between. In DNA form, the CDR3 reads TGTGCCAGCTCGCGGGGGGGAAATGAAAAACTGTTTTTT. Residues: CASSRGGNEKLFF.

The chain uses TRBV7-9 and TRBJ1-2; 7 nucleotides align to TRBD1. CDR1 SEHNR and CDR2 FQNEAQ come from the germline V gene (reference sequence). V dropped 1 base and J dropped 4; count of bases not matched to a gene: 6. This CDR3 has 15 residues. The CDR3 loop reads CASSLEQGKTYGYTF. The CDR3, as DNA: TGTGCCAGCAGCTTAGAACAGGGGAAAACCTATGGCTACACCTTC.

The chain links TRBV28 to TRBJ2-7; no firm D call. V was pared by 7 bases and J by 7 bases, with 17 bases between. This CDR3 has 13 residues. Germline assignment: CDR1 MDHEN and CDR2 SYDVKM. The CDR3 here is CASTQTALGEQYF. The CDR3 nucleotides read TGTGCCAGCACTCAAACTGCCCTCGGGGAGCAGTACTTC.